The clone carrying this T cell receptor beta chain has just one count. What it binds is unknown. At one boundary the junction diverges from the germline segment, which might be a read error. Each CDR3 protein gets one entry after TCRdb re-called the 5' RACE reads with MiXCR. The sample shows 1.5 million to 2 million distinct CDR3 sequences, around 33% of them seen only once. The data were obtained in a study of identical twins. The germline CDR1 and CDR2 sequences are SGHDT and YYEEEE. This CDR3 spans 15 amino acids. Study-level findings and limits: The abundant beta clonotypes from cord blood had fewer insertions, and memory repertoires had none of this. Monozygotic twin pairs showed more out-of-frame TCR alpha sharing than models estimated.

This receptor was taken from a newborn girl in good health. The chain carries TRBV5-6 and TRBJ1-2; a weak D match, TRBD1 (6 bases). The specimen was cord blood. CDR3 bases: TGTGACAGCAGCCAACAGGGTGGGACTAACTATGGCTACACCTTC. It specifies CDSSQQGGTNYGYTF.